This passage covers 21 T cell receptor beta chains from one sample sequenced in a study of control samples from healthy donors and cancer patients. TCRdb's copy holds only in-frame clones and misses some; the assay was immunoSEQ multiplex PCR. Of 2,500 to 3,500 clones in the sample, roughly 94% were seen once. What was sequenced was PBMCs. The origin of the receptors is a man in his 70s with lung cancer.

The genes are TRBV9 and TRBJ1-1; D gene ambiguous. The CDR3 covers 15 residues. Germline V gene sequence: CDR1 SGDLS, CDR2 YYNGEE. The V end was cut by 0 bases, the J end by 1 base, with 10 bases between. CDR3 protein: CASSVVVRKNTEAFF. The CDR3 DNA sequence: TGTGCCAGCAGCGTAGTAGTCAGGAAGAACACTGAAGCTTTCTTT.

J is TRBJ1-1 and V is TRBV5-1, with 7 bases aligning to TRBD1. Germline loops: CDR1 SGHRS, CDR2 YFSETQ. There are 12 residues in the CDR3. V was clipped by 0 bases and J by 10 bases; unmatched bases: 3. CDR3 bases: TGCGCCAGCAGCTTGGCGGGGGACAGAGCTTTCTTT. Translating it yields CASSLAGDRAFF.

The chain links TRBV10-1 to TRBJ2-3, with D possibly matching TRBD2 (5 bases). Per germline, CDR1 WNHNN and CDR2 SYGVQD (reference sequence). The CDR3 spans 15 residues. Trimming took off 6 bases at V and 2 bases at J, with 15 bases between the two ends. As DNA, the CDR3 is TGCGCCAGCAGCGGAGGTTTGAGGTTCACAGATACGCAGTATTTT. This gives the protein CASSGGLRFTDTQYF.

The DNA of the CDR3 is TGTGCCAGCAGCAGTTTCGGAGAGCCCCAGCATTTT. Translation: CASSSFGEPQHF. The chain joins TRBV7-2 to TRBJ1-5; D gene uncertain. V was shortened by 5 bases and J by 8 bases, with 10 bases between the two germline ends. Per germline, CDR1 SGHTA and CDR2 FQGNSA. This CDR3 contains 12 residues.

This chain links TRBV5-1 with TRBJ2-1; 9 nucleotides agree with TRBD1. V lost 2 bases, J lost 7 bases, and 7 bases stayed unmatched. Germline loops: CDR1 SGHRS, CDR2 YFSETQ. This CDR3 region has 15 residues. CDR3 in amino acids: CASSLQGAVRNEQFF. In DNA, the CDR3 is TGCGCCAGCAGCTTACAGGGGGCGGTTAGGAATGAGCAGTTCTTC. The full variable domain, completed using reference TRBV5-1 and TRBJ2-1, is KAGVTQTPRYLIKTRGQQVTLSCSPISGHRSVSWYQQTPGQGLQFLFEYFSETQRNKGNFPGRFSGRQFSNSRSEMNVSTLELGDSALYLCASSLQGAVRNEQFFGPGTRLTVL.

V and J are TRBV7-2 and TRBJ1-2; TRBD1 matches at 7 bases. The J segment lost 2 bases and the V segment lost 5 bases, leaving 8 bases of the junction unmatched. There are 15 residues in the CDR3. Germline V gives CDR1 SGHTA, CDR2 FQGNSA. CDR3 region: CASSPSGQANYGYTF. CDR3 nucleotides: TGTGCCAGCAGCCCATCAGGACAGGCCAACTATGGCTACACCTTC.

V and J are TRBV21-1 and TRBJ1-2. TRBV21-1 is described as a pseudogene. The CDR3 is 15 residues long. The CDR3, as DNA: TGTGCCAGCAGGCTCGAGCGGGCCGACAACTATGGCTACACCTTC. Protein sequence: CASRLERADNYGYTF.

The CDR3 is CSGGQSGGELFF. Here the CDR3 DNA reads TGCAGCGGGGGACAGTCCGGCGGGGAGCTGTTTTTT. The chain combines TRBV29-1 with TRBJ2-2, with TRBD1 identical over 7 bases. The germline CDR1 and CDR2 sequences are SQVTM and ANQGSEA. The CDR3 contains 12 residues. The junction had 6 bases not matched to a gene; V was cut back by 7 bases and J by 7 bases.

The chain recombines TRBV7-9 with TRBJ1-4, with unresolved D. Germline loops: CDR1 SEHNR, CDR2 FQNEAQ (reference sequence). The CDR3 has 16 residues. Deletions cut 5 bases from V and 8 bases from J, with 21 bases between. CDR3 in DNA: TGTGCCAGCAGCACCGAGCAAGGGAGTTTGGGCGAAAAACTGTTTTTT. Translated: CASSTEQGSLGEKLFF.

This clone was detected only once. The V gene is TRBV6-2 or TRBV6-3, the J gene TRBJ2-1; possible D gene TRBD2, 5 bases. Germline CDR1 reads MNHEY; CDR2 reads SVGEGT. V was cut by 0 bases and J by 8 bases, with 11 bases left in between. There are 14 residues in the CDR3. The CDR3, as DNA: TGTGCCAGCAGTTACTCACGGGGATTGGATGAGCAGTTCTTC. It specifies CASSYSRGLDEQFF.

The J gene is TRBJ2-6, the V gene TRBV7-9, with no clear D. The germline V gene has CDR1 SEHNR and CDR2 FQNEAQ (reference sequence). Trimming pared 1 base from V and 5 bases from J, leaving 15 bases between. This CDR3 is built from 17 residues. DNA for the CDR3: TGTGCCAGCAGCTTAGTGCCGGAGCCTAACAGGGCCAACGTCCTGACTTTC. Protein product: CASSLVPEPNRANVLTF. Complete variable domain (other parts from reference TRBV7-9 and TRBJ2-6): DTGVSQNPRHKITKRGQNVTFRCDPISEHNRLYWYRQTLGQGPEFLTYFQNEAQLEKSRLLSDRFSAERPKGSFSTLEIQRTEQGDSAMYLCASSLVPEPNRANVLTFGAGSRLTVL.

This sequence joins TRBV27 and TRBJ1-1, with D possibly being TRBD1 (5 bases). The germline V and J ends were trimmed by 0 bases and 6 bases, with 14 bases remaining between them. This CDR3 is 15 amino acids long. Germline loops: CDR1 MNHEY, CDR2 SMNVEV (reference sequence). CDR3 bases: TGTGCCAGCAGTTTATCAGGGGCCCTCTATTCTGAAGCTTTCTTT. Protein: CASSLSGALYSEAFF.

This clone has only one observation. DNA of the CDR3: TGTGCCAGCAGCTCACGGGGCGCACCCTACGAGCAGTACTTC. Translated, it gives CASSSRGAPYEQYF. The V gene is TRBV13, the J gene TRBJ2-7; tentatively, D is TRBD1 or TRBD2 (5 bases each). The CDR3 is 14 amino acids. Trimming removed 4 bases at V and 2 bases at J, with 12 bases between. The germline V gene encodes CDR1 PRHDT and CDR2 FYEKMQ (reference sequence).

The chain joins TRBV10-3 to TRBJ2-5; possibly TRBD2 for D (7 bases). This CDR3 has 17 residues. V shed 4 bases and J shed 2 bases, with 20 bases lying between them. The germline gives CDR1 ENHRY, CDR2 SYGVKD. CDR3 sequence (DNA): TGTGCCATCAGTGGAGTAGGGGGGGCCGAGATTCAAGAGACCCAGTACTTC. As protein: CAISGVGGAEIQETQYF.

V usage is TRBV5-8 and J usage is TRBJ2-1; 11 nucleotides line up with TRBD2. V lost 8 bases, J lost 1 base, and 2 bases stayed unmatched. The CDR3 extends over 14 amino acids. The germline CDR1 and CDR2 sequences are SGHTS and YDEGEE. DNA for the CDR3: TGTGCCAGTCGACTAGCGGGGTCCTACAATGAGCAGTTCTTC. Translating it yields CASRLAGSYNEQFF. Variable domain in full (rest from reference TRBV5-8 and TRBJ2-1): EAGVTQSPTHLIKTRGQQATLRCSPISGHTSVYWYQQALGLGLQFLLWYDEGEERNRGNFPPRFSGRQFPNYSSELNVNALELEDSALYLCASRLAGSYNEQFFGPGTRLTVL.

V is TRBV27 and J is TRBJ2-2; D is unclear. The V and J ends lost 3 bases and 7 bases respectively, with 6 bases between them. Germline V CDR1 and CDR2: MNHEY, SMNVEV (reference sequence). This CDR3 has 12 residues. CDR3 sequence reads: CASSFRIGELFF. The CDR3 DNA sequence: TGTGCCAGCAGTTTTCGAATCGGGGAGCTGTTTTTT.

This sequence joins TRBV19 and TRBJ2-3; no firm D call. Germline CDR1 is LNHDA and CDR2 is SQIVND (reference sequence). V dropped 5 bases and J dropped 3 bases, with 6 bases sitting between them. The CDR3 consists of 12 residues. The CDR3 coding sequence is TGTGCCAGTAGTCACCGGACAGATACGCAGTATTTT. The encoded protein is CASSHRTDTQYF. Full variable domain (remainder filled in from reference TRBV19 and TRBJ2-3): DGGITQSPKYLFRKEGQNVTLSCEQNLNHDAMYWYRQDPGQGLRLIYYSQIVNDFQKGDIAEGYSVSREKKESFPLTVTSAQKNPTAFYLCASSHRTDTQYFGPGTRLTVL.

The chain uses TRBV24-1 and TRBJ2-2; D possibly corresponds to TRBD1 (6 bases). CDR3 length: 14 residues. Trimming left V 7 bases short and J 0 bases short, with 8 bases between. Germline lookup yields CDR1 KGHDR and CDR2 SFDVKD. DNA of the CDR3: TGTGCCACCAGAGGACAGACGAACACCGGGGAGCTGTTTTTT. Encoded protein: CATRGQTNTGELFF.

J is TRBJ2-2 and V is TRBV27, with D possibly matching TRBD2 (6 bases). Germline V lookup: CDR1 MNHEY, CDR2 SMNVEV (reference sequence). This CDR3 has 18 residues. Trimming pared 2 bases from V and 6 bases from J, leaving 22 bases between. CDR3 bases: TGTGCCAGCAGTTTAGAAGTAACTTCACTTAGCGGTCCCGGGGAGCTGTTTTTT. This codes for CASSLEVTSLSGPGELFF.

As for this clone: At one end the junction does not follow the germline gene, possibly because of a read error. The chain recombines TRBV5-4 with TRBJ2-3, with D perhaps being TRBD1 or TRBD2 (6 bases each). CDR1 and CDR2 from the germline V gene are SGHNT and YYREEE (reference sequence). The CDR3 has 12 residues. The CDR3 loop reads CASSGGLGRLDF. CDR3 bases: TGTGCCAGCAGCGGGGGGCTCGGCAGGTTGGATTTT.

The J gene is TRBJ2-5, the V gene TRBV3-1 (or the pseudogene TRBV3-2); 7 bases line up with TRBD1. The CDR3 is 13 amino acids. The ends lost 3 bases at V and 4 bases at J; junction bases unmatched: 2. Germline-derived CDR1 and CDR2 are LGHDT and YNNKEL (reference sequence). The CDR3 nucleotides read TGTGCCAGCAGCCAGGCAGGGGGAGAGACCCAGTACTTC. This sequence encodes CASSQAGGETQYF.